Below, 18 T cell receptor beta chains from the same sample are listed, as sequenced in a study of cytomegalovirus exposure and HLA in healthy donors. The PCR was carried out with 60 Vbeta primers and 13 Jbeta primers. Clones were read by immunoSEQ multiplex PCR, and TCRdb kept only the in-frame ones, dropping some. The sample carries around 130,000 clones, about two thirds recorded once. Material for sequencing was PBMCs. The receptors shown here come from an older woman in good health and CMV-seropositive.

The chain couples TRBV7-5 to TRBJ2-1; the table's D gene call, TRBD2, was not cross checked with the DNA. TRBV7-5 is labeled a pseudogene. This CDR3 comprises 15 residues. CDR3 bases: TGTGCCAGAAGCTACCCCCGCCGGGGGGGCAATGAGCAGTTCTTC. Protein: CARSYPRRGGNEQFF.

Only a few counts were recorded for this clone. This chain links TRBV21-1 with TRBJ1-3; TRBD1 was called by the table and not checked on the DNA. TRBV21-1 is flagged as a pseudogene. The CDR3 spans 16 residues. The CDR3 region is CASSIVDRGYGNTIYF. The CDR3 DNA sequence: TGTGCCAGCAGCATTGTGGACAGGGGTTACGGAAACACCATATATTTT.

The CDR3 bases are TGTGCCAGCAGCTTGCAGCAGGGGCCCGTTGCTTTCTTT. Amino acids: CASSLQQGPVAFF. The V gene is TRBV7-9, the J gene TRBJ1-1, with D perhaps TRBD1 (6 bases). Germline V gene sequence: CDR1 SEHNR, CDR2 FQNEAQ (reference sequence). The CDR3 spans 13 residues. V was trimmed by 3 bases and J by 11 bases, leaving 16 bases between them.

This chain uses TRBV6-1 with TRBJ1-6; D remains ambiguous. Trimming took 7 bases from V and 10 from J, leaving 14 bases between them. The CDR3 extends over 13 amino acids. CDR1 is MNHNS and CDR2 is SASEGT in the germline V gene. This CDR3 reads CASMRVARSPLHF. The CDR3 nucleotides read TGTGCCAGCATGAGGGTCGCGAGATCACCCCTCCACTTT.

V and J are TRBV10-2 and TRBJ2-6; 8 nucleotides line up with TRBD1. Germline V gene sequence: CDR1 WSHSY, CDR2 SAAADI. The V segment lost 1 base and the J segment 0 bases; nucleotides outside the gene matches: 8. The CDR3 has 19 residues. The CDR3 sequence: CASSEFSPGGTSGANVLTF. The CDR3 DNA is TGCGCCAGCAGTGAGTTTTCCCCAGGGGGCACCTCTGGGGCCAACGTCCTGACTTTC.

This rearrangement joins TRBV4-1 to TRBJ2-5; maybe TRBD2 (6 bases). In germline, CDR1 is MGHRA, CDR2 YSYEKL. CDR3 length: 13 amino acids. V was cut by 8 bases and J by 4 bases, with 14 bases left in between. The CDR3 loop is CASGRTTGETQYF. DNA for the CDR3: TGCGCCAGCGGACGGACTACCGGAGAGACCCAGTACTTC.

V is TRBV5-1 and J is TRBJ2-6; D is uncertain. CDR1 is SGHRS and CDR2 is YFSETQ in the germline V gene. The CDR3 extends over 13 amino acids. The germline V and J ends were trimmed by 2 bases and 4 bases, with 4 bases remaining between them. The CDR3: CASSFEGANVLTF. As DNA, the CDR3 is TGCGCCAGCAGCTTTGAGGGGGCCAACGTCCTGACTTTC.

This chain links TRBV9 with TRBJ2-5; no definite D call. The length of the CDR3 is 15 residues. Trimming took off 3 bases at V and 4 bases at J, with 16 bases between the two ends. Germline lookup yields CDR1 SGDLS and CDR2 YYNGEE. For the CDR3, the DNA is TGTGCCAGCAGCGCCGCCCCAGGTGGCGCAGAGACCCAGTACTTC. Encoded protein: CASSAAPGGAETQYF. The full variable domain, rest sourced from reference TRBV9 and TRBJ2-5, is DSGVTQTPKHLITATGQRVTLRCSPRSGDLSVYWYQQSLDQGLQFLIQYYNGEERAKGNILERFSAQQFPDLHSELNLSSLELGDSALYFCASSAAPGGAETQYFGPGTRLLVL.

This chain joins TRBV5-1 and TRBJ1-1; D is unclear. Germline values: CDR1 SGHRS, CDR2 YFSETQ. Trimming took 0 bases from V and 11 from J, leaving 14 bases between them. The CDR3 is 13 amino acids. The CDR3 DNA follows: TGCGCCAGCAGCTTGGATGAGCGGGTAGTCGCTTTCTTT. This encodes CASSLDERVVAFF.

The V and J genes are TRBV11-2 and TRBJ2-1, with TRBD1 as a possible D gene (6 bases). The CDR3 covers 15 residues. V was shortened by 5 bases and J by 4 bases, with 15 bases between the two germline ends. Germline V gene data show CDR1 as SGHAT and CDR2 as FQNNGV. CDR3 bases: TGTGCCAGCAGCCCCCTCGGACAGCCATACAATGAGCAGTTCTTC. Encoded protein: CASSPLGQPYNEQFF.

The chain has TRBV7-9 and TRBJ1-6; weak D call: TRBD1 (6 bases). Germline V gives CDR1 SEHNR, CDR2 FQNEAQ (reference sequence). Trimming stripped 11 bases from V and 9 bases from J, with 26 bases between. CDR3 size: 16 residues. This CDR3 is CAGGGTTGGVGSPLHF. In DNA form, the CDR3 reads TGTGCCGGCGGAGGGACCACGGGGGGCGTAGGTTCACCCCTCCACTTT.

The V call is TRBV5-6, the J call TRBJ1-4, with 7 bases lining up with TRBD1. CDR3 length: 15 residues. The trim removed 0 bases at V and 10 bases at J, leaving 9 bases unmatched. The germline V gene has CDR1 SGHDT and CDR2 YYEEEE. Here the CDR3 reads CASSLDRGFDAKLFF. Written as DNA, the CDR3 is TGTGCCAGCAGCTTGGACAGGGGCTTTGACGCAAAACTGTTTTTT.

The chain has TRBV5-4 and TRBJ1-1, with 8 bases fitting TRBD1. Germline CDR1 SGHNT, CDR2 YYREEE (reference sequence). This CDR3 contains 13 residues. V shed 3 bases, J shed 4 bases, and the junction held 2 bases outside the gene matches. This chain's CDR3 is CASSSQGATEAFF. In DNA, the CDR3 is TGTGCCAGCAGCTCCCAGGGGGCCACTGAAGCTTTCTTT.

This chain connects TRBV5-1 to TRBJ2-7; weak D call: TRBD2 (5 bases). V gave up 4 bases and J gave up 1 base, with 18 bases separating them. Looked up from germline, CDR1 is SGHRS and CDR2 is YFSETQ. The CDR3 contains 16 residues. Written as DNA, the CDR3 is TGCGCCAGCAGCCTAATCCCAGCGGAAATGTCCTACGAGCAGTACTTC. Protein product: CASSLIPAEMSYEQYF.

The V and J genes are TRBV27 and TRBJ2-3; 9 bases are shared with TRBD1. V trimming: 5 bases; J trimming: 5 bases; junction bases outside the gene matches: 8. This CDR3 has 15 residues. CDR1 is MNHEY, CDR2 SMNVEV, per germline (reference sequence). CDR3: CASSQHRGREDTQYF. The CDR3 DNA sequence: TGTGCCAGCAGTCAGCACAGGGGGCGTGAAGATACGCAGTATTTT.

This clone was observed a single time. The chain carries TRBV9 and TRBJ1-1; 10 bases match TRBD1. The CDR3 loop spans 15 amino acids. With V trimmed by 3 bases and J by 1 base, 3 bases remained unmatched. Germline V gives CDR1 SGDLS, CDR2 YYNGEE. As DNA, the CDR3 is TGTGCCAGCAGCGCGGGACAGGGGAAGAACACTGAAGCTTTCTTT. It encodes CASSAGQGKNTEAFF.

This clone occurred once. Written as DNA, the CDR3 is TGTGCCAGCAGCTTAGTGGGGGGGCGGCAAAACTATGGCTACACCTTC. Translating gives CASSLVGGRQNYGYTF. The chain combines TRBV7-8 with TRBJ1-2; perhaps TRBD1 as D (6 bases). V gave up 1 base and J gave up 2 bases, with 14 bases separating them. CDR3 size: 16 residues. Germline assignment: CDR1 SGHVS and CDR2 FQNEAQ.

The chain carries TRBV5-1 and TRBJ1-5; D unclear. CDR1 is SGHRS and CDR2 is YFSETQ in the germline V gene. V was trimmed by 0 bases and J by 0 bases, leaving 7 bases between them. There are 15 residues in the CDR3. This CDR3 reads CASSLGHNSNQPQHF. The CDR3 DNA reads TGCGCCAGCAGCTTGGGACATAATAGCAATCAGCCCCAGCATTTT.